The 2 T cell receptor beta chains reported below all come from one sample, sequenced in a study of blood T cells in healthy people across ages. A second PCR, run for about 7 to 11 cycles, used a sample-barcoded 5' primer plus a J-beta primer mix. A single record per CDR3 protein comes from TCRdb applying MiXCR to the 5' RACE reads. The repertoire has about 500,000 distinct CDR3 sequences, 20% to 30% of them found once; the top ten carry 7.5% to 9%. The sample was also linked to a second study, of T cells of mothers and their children.

Material for sequencing was blood. The receptors originated from a boy under 18 in good health.

The V gene is TRBV28, the J gene TRBJ2-5, with D maybe TRBD1 (6 bases). Germline CDR1 reads MDHEN; CDR2 reads SYDVKM. The V end lost 4 bases, the J end lost 6 bases, and 15 bases lay between the germline ends. The CDR3 runs 14 residues. This CDR3 reads CASSSLQGRQTQYF. For the CDR3, the DNA is TGTGCCAGCAGTTCTTTGCAGGGGCGGCAGACCCAGTACTTC.

The chain has TRBV20-1 and TRBJ2-2, with a tentative D call TRBD2 (6 bases). CDR3 length: 15 amino acids. Trimming left V 0 bases short and J 3 bases short, with 11 bases between. Germline CDR1 reads DFQATT; CDR2 reads SNEGSKA (reference sequence). The CDR3 spells CSARDLSSDTGELFF. The CDR3 DNA follows: TGCAGTGCTAGAGATTTGTCTAGCGACACCGGGGAGCTGTTTTTT.